This is a list of T cell receptor beta chains from one sample in a study of blood T cell repertoires in COVID-19. Profiling relied on immunoSEQ multiplex PCR, and the TCRdb table lists in-frame clones only, not all of them. This table holds approximately 300,000 clones, around four fifths found once. Sequencing was performed on peripheral blood. These receptors came from a woman aged 45-60 years with acute or convalescent COVID-19. The CDR3 runs from the conserved cysteine through the conserved F or W. Each record gives: CDR3 protein, CDR3 DNA, J gene, V gene, D gene, clone size. A D gene is named only where the DNA matches it firmly. Expanded clones are given a class, and other clones once, few, many or no size at all.

CASRTGTSGNYEQYF TGTGCCAGCAGGACCGGAACTAGCGGTAACTACGAGCAGTACTTC TRBJ2-7 TRBV6-5 TRBD2 .
CASRGRVDSYEQYF TGTGCCAGCAGGGGGAGGGTGGACTCCTACGAGCAGTACTTC TRBJ2-7 TRBV7-6 TRBD2 .
CASSPILDSSGNTIYF TGCGCCAGCAGTCCTATTCTGGACAGCTCTGGAAACACCATATATTTT TRBJ1-3 TRBV23-1 . .
CASSQDRLGRETQYF TGTGCCAGCAGCCAAGACCGATTGGGCCGGGAGACCCAGTACTTC TRBJ2-5 TRBV3-1/TRBV3-2 . .
CASSRDRTNYGYTF TGTGCCAGCAGCCGGGACAGGACTAACTATGGCTACACCTTC TRBJ1-2 TRBV5-5 TRBD1 .
CASGRGPQETQYF TGTGCCAGCGGGCGGGGGCCGCAAGAGACCCAGTACTTC TRBJ2-5 TRBV6-6 . .
CASSFNNYGYTF TGTGCCAGCAGCTTCAATAACTATGGCTACACCTTC TRBJ1-2 TRBV7-2 . few
CASSLGLTSGGHETQYF TGTGCCAGCAGCTTAGGGTTAACTAGCGGGGGGCACGAGACCCAGTACTTC TRBJ2-5 TRBV7-8 TRBD2 .
CASMEGTSGAYEQYF TGCGCCAGTATGGAGGGGACTAGCGGAGCCTACGAGCAGTACTTC TRBJ2-7 TRBV5-1 TRBD2 .
CASSPRTSGTDTQYF TGTGCCAGCAGCCCGAGGACTAGCGGCACAGATACGCAGTATTTT TRBJ2-3 TRBV13 TRBD2 few
CASGPGDQFSTDTQYF TGTGCCAGCGGACCAGGGGACCAGTTTAGCACAGATACGCAGTATTTT TRBJ2-3 TRBV5-4 . .
CASSTSQGSTDTQYF TGCGCCAGCAGCACCTCACAGGGAAGCACAGATACGCAGTATTTT TRBJ2-3 TRBV5-1 . .
CTSSSWTGRDTEAFF TGTACCAGCAGTTCATGGACAGGGCGGGACACTGAAGCTTTCTTT TRBJ1-1 TRBV6-5 TRBD1 .
CASIRGMNTEAFF TGTGCCAGCATTCGGGGAATGAACACTGAAGCTTTCTTT TRBJ1-1 TRBV28 . once
CASSWDRVETQYF TGTGCCAGCAGCTGGGACAGGGTGGAGACCCAGTACTTC TRBJ2-5 TRBV7-8 TRBD1 few
CASSLVSGQFMTDTQYF TGTGCCAGCAGTCTTGTCTCGGGACAGTTCATGACAGATACGCAGTATTTT TRBJ2-3 TRBV7-6 TRBD1 .
CASSEAPVEGYTF TGTGCCAGCAGTGAAGCACCGGTTGAGGGCTACACCTTC TRBJ1-2 TRBV2 . .
CASSLEGQGVSDGYTF TGCGCCAGCAGCTTGGAGGGACAGGGGGTTTCGGATGGCTACACCTTC TRBJ1-2 TRBV5-1 TRBD1 .
CSASITTGGPYEQYF TGCAGTGCTAGTATAACGACAGGGGGCCCCTACGAGCAGTACTTC TRBJ2-7 TRBV20-1 TRBD1 .
CAIRAGLENEQFF TGTGCCATCAGGGCGGGACTCGAAAATGAGCAGTTCTTC TRBJ2-1 TRBV10-3 . .
CSGQGRHPGELFF TGCAGCGGTCAGGGAAGGCACCCCGGGGAGCTGTTTTTT TRBJ2-2 TRBV29-1 . .
CASSDRRSSETQYF TGTGCCAGCAGCGATCGAAGGAGTTCAGAGACCCAGTACTTC TRBJ2-5 TRBV7-2 . .
CASSQDPGVGGELFF TGCGCCAGCAGCCAAGATCCCGGGGTTGGCGGGGAGCTGTTTTTT TRBJ2-2 TRBV4-1 . .
CASSVGGNQETQYF TGTGCCAGCAGTGTCGGGGGGAACCAAGAGACCCAGTACTTC TRBJ2-5 TRBV2 TRBD2 .
CASSVQRTNYGYTF TGTGCCAGCAGTGTTCAGCGAACTAACTATGGCTACACCTTC TRBJ1-2 TRBV2 . .
CASSPGTSGANEQFF TGCGCCAGCAGCCCCGGGACTAGCGGAGCCAATGAGCAGTTCTTC TRBJ2-1 TRBV4-1 TRBD2 .
CASSESGRVDYGYTF TGTGCCAGCAGTGAATCGGGCAGGGTAGACTATGGCTACACCTTC TRBJ1-2 TRBV2 . .
CASTLKDGGTEAFF TGTGCCAGTACCCTTAAAGATGGGGGGACTGAAGCTTTCTTT TRBJ1-1 TRBV19 . .